The 26 T cell receptor beta chains in this list originate from one sample, sequenced in a study of T cell changes during pregnancy in multiple sclerosis. Assay used: immunoSEQ multiplex PCR; TCRdb lists only in-frame clones, some missing. Of around 59,000 clones in the sample, approximately 90% are singletons; the top ten hold 0.76%. The specimen was CD4+ T cells from peripheral blood mononuclear cells, collected in the first trimester of pregnancy. These receptors were collected from a female donor with multiple sclerosis, enrolled in a pregnancy study.

The V and J genes are TRBV30 and TRBJ1-6, with 7 bases identical to TRBD1. This CDR3 has 14 amino acids. The germline V gene has CDR1 GTSNPN and CDR2 SVGIG (reference sequence). V lost 3 bases and J lost 7; bases outside the gene matches: 6. The CDR3 DNA sequence: TGTGCCTGGAGACCGGACAGGTTGAATTCACCCCTCCACTTT. As protein: CAWRPDRLNSPLHF.

V usage is TRBV6-5 and J usage is TRBJ2-1; perhaps TRBD2 as D (7 bases). The germline V and J ends were trimmed by 10 bases and 9 bases, with 16 bases remaining between them. This CDR3 is built from 12 residues. The germline CDR1 and CDR2 sequences are MNHEY and SVGAGI. The CDR3 region is CATWSGEGEQFF. The DNA of the CDR3 is TGTGCCACTTGGTCAGGGGAGGGTGAGCAGTTCTTC.

The chain combines TRBV15 with TRBJ2-5; TRBD1 is a possible D gene (6 bases). The V end was cut by 2 bases, the J end by 5 bases, with 9 bases between. This CDR3 has 13 residues. The germline V gene has CDR1 LNHNV and CDR2 YYDKDF (reference sequence). The DNA for the CDR3 is TGTGCCACCAGCAGACGGACAGTTGAGACCCAGTACTTC. This translates into CATSRRTVETQYF.

The chain has TRBV11-2 and TRBJ2-7; 8 bases align to TRBD2. Trimming took 5 bases from V and 12 from J; bases not matched to a gene: 21. In germline, CDR1 is SGHAT, CDR2 FQNNGV. The CDR3 extends over 16 amino acids. The DNA for the CDR3 is TGTGCCAGCAGCGACCGGGGGGGGCGGGAGATACCTAGACCGTACTTC. It translates to CASSDRGGREIPRPYF.

The chain uses TRBV6-5 and TRBJ1-1; 8 bases match TRBD1. Per germline, CDR1 MNHEY and CDR2 SVGAGI. The CDR3 has 15 amino acids. The ends lost 4 bases at V and 0 bases at J; junction bases unmatched: 4. The CDR3 here is CASSSGGWMNTEAFF. The DNA of the CDR3 is TGTGCCAGCAGTTCAGGGGGCTGGATGAACACTGAAGCTTTCTTT.

The V gene is TRBV4-1, the J gene TRBJ1-2; 8 nucleotides match TRBD1. J lost 6 bases, V lost 1 base, and 13 bases had no gene match. There are 17 residues in the CDR3. Per germline, CDR1 MGHRA and CDR2 YSYEKL. In DNA, the CDR3 is TGCGCCAGCAGCCAAGTACCGAGCCGACAGGGGAGGGATGGCTACACCTTC. This codes for CASSQVPSRQGRDGYTF.

This clone was found many times. The genes are TRBV4-1 and TRBJ2-7; tentatively, D is TRBD1 (5 bases). The CDR3 loop spans 15 amino acids. The germline V gene encodes CDR1 MGHRA and CDR2 YSYEKL. V was pared by 1 base and J by 4 bases, with 14 bases between. CDR3 region: CASSQVLTVAYEQYF. The CDR3 region has the DNA TGCGCCAGCAGCCAAGTTTTGACAGTTGCTTACGAGCAGTACTTC.

DNA of the CDR3: TGCGCCAGCAGCGGAGCACTGCGGGACGAGCAGTACTTC. It yields the protein CASSGALRDEQYF. This chain uses TRBV5-1 with TRBJ2-7; D is perhaps TRBD2 (5 bases). V lost 4 bases and J lost 5, with 13 bases in between. This CDR3 spans 13 amino acids. The germline V gene has CDR1 SGHRS and CDR2 YFSETQ.

The chain joins TRBV29-1 to TRBJ1-1, with TRBD1 as a possible D gene (6 bases). Deletions cut 4 bases from V and 7 bases from J, with 19 bases between. The CDR3 has 14 amino acids. Germline V gives CDR1 SQVTM, CDR2 ANQGSEA. The CDR3, as DNA: TGCAGCGTTGCCACATCTGGACAGCACTTTGAAGCTTTCTTT. As protein: CSVATSGQHFEAFF.

CDR3 loop: CASSWGPRPSNSPLHF. The CDR3 DNA is TGTGCCAGCAGCTGGGGGCCCAGACCTTCTAATTCACCCCTCCACTTT. V is TRBV5-6 and J is TRBJ1-6, with a possible D match to TRBD1 (6 bases). The germline gives CDR1 SGHDT, CDR2 YYEEEE. The CDR3 consists of 16 residues. V lost 3 bases and J lost 6, with 16 bases in between.

The CDR3 reads CASSLQGSSGANVLTF. Written as DNA, the CDR3 is TGTGCCAGCAGCTTACAGGGATCCTCTGGGGCCAACGTCCTGACTTTC. The genes are TRBV11-3 and TRBJ2-6; weak D call: TRBD1 (5 bases). The CDR3 sequence is 16 residues long. V was pared by 2 bases and J by 0 bases, with 8 bases between. Germline CDR1 SGHNT, CDR2 YENEEA.

The sample holds one count of this clone. The chain is built from TRBV6-1 and TRBJ1-1, with a tentative D call TRBD1 (5 bases). CDR3 length: 14 residues. CDR1 MNHNS and CDR2 SASEGT come from the germline V gene. Deletions cut 4 bases from V and 6 bases from J, with 15 bases between. DNA for the CDR3: TGTGCCAGCAGTGCTCAGGGTAGTCCCGCTGAAGCTTTCTTT. As protein: CASSAQGSPAEAFF.

The V gene is TRBV11-2, the J gene TRBJ1-2; D perhaps matches TRBD1 (6 bases). V was trimmed by 2 bases and J by 2 bases, leaving 12 bases between them. The germline gives CDR1 SGHAT, CDR2 FQNNGV. The CDR3 has 15 amino acids. In nucleotides, the CDR3 is TGTGCCAGCAGCTTACGGGGGAGGGGGAACTATGGCTACACCTTC. It encodes CASSLRGRGNYGYTF.

The rearrangement links TRBV19 to TRBJ1-6, with unresolved D. V gave up 1 base and J gave up 7 bases, with 14 bases separating them. This CDR3 is built from 16 residues. Germline V gene lookup returns CDR1 LNHDA and CDR2 SQIVND (reference sequence). The DNA of the CDR3 is TGTGCCAGTAGTATAGGTACAACCAAAATCAATTCACCCCTCCACTTT. It encodes CASSIGTTKINSPLHF.

This chain links TRBV5-6 with TRBJ1-4; 9 nucleotides match TRBD1. Germline CDR1 SGHDT, CDR2 YYEEEE. Losses at the gene ends were 4 bases for V and 12 bases for J; bases not matched to a gene: 16. This CDR3 has 16 residues. Here the CDR3 reads CASSAYAGTGKRELFF. CDR3 nucleotides: TGTGCCAGCAGCGCCTACGCCGGGACAGGGAAGAGGGAACTGTTTTTT. Together with reference TRBV5-6 and TRBJ1-4, the CDR3 gives the full variable domain: DAGVTQSPTHLIKTRGQQVTLRCSPKSGHDTVSWYQQALGQGPQFIFQYYEEEERQRGNFPDRFSGHQFPNYSSELNVNALLLGDSALYLCASSAYAGTGKRELFFGSGTQLSVL.

The V and J genes are TRBV5-1 and TRBJ2-1, with D uncertain. Germline CDR1 SGHRS, CDR2 YFSETQ. Trimming removed 0 bases at V and 9 bases at J, with 7 bases between. The CDR3 covers 12 residues. The DNA of the CDR3 is TGCGCCAGCAGCTTGGGTCCTACTGAGCAGTTCTTC. It yields the protein CASSLGPTEQFF. Looking up the rest from reference TRBV5-1 and TRBJ2-1 gives the full variable domain: KAGVTQTPRYLIKTRGQQVTLSCSPISGHRSVSWYQQTPGQGLQFLFEYFSETQRNKGNFPGRFSGRQFSNSRSEMNVSTLELGDSALYLCASSLGPTEQFFGPGTRLTVL.

The chain is built from TRBV7-2 and TRBJ1-1, with 11 nucleotides matching TRBD1. Germline CDR1 is SGHTA and CDR2 is FQGNSA. The ends lost 5 bases at V and 10 bases at J; junction bases unmatched: 9. The CDR3 contains 14 residues. The CDR3 DNA sequence: TGTGCCAGCAGCCCGGGACAGGGGGATAGAGGAGCTTTCTTT. Translation: CASSPGQGDRGAFF.

The chain employs TRBV7-6 and TRBJ1-3; D is uncertain. The CDR3 is 12 residues long. Germline-derived CDR1 and CDR2 are SGHVS and FNYEAQ. V was cut by 3 bases and J by 7 bases, with 7 bases left in between. The CDR3 is CASSLEFNTIYF. CDR3 DNA sequence: TGTGCCAGCAGCTTGGAGTTTAACACCATATATTTT.

This chain joins TRBV4-2 and TRBJ2-2; 10 nucleotides agree with TRBD1. CDR1 is LGHNA, CDR2 YNFKEQ, per germline. After removal of 7 bases from V and 5 bases from J, the junction contained 10 bases not matched to a gene. The CDR3 runs to 16 residues. CDR3 region: CASTKRGTGETGELFF. In DNA form, the CDR3 reads TGTGCCAGCACAAAGAGGGGGACAGGGGAGACCGGGGAGCTGTTTTTT.

This sequence joins TRBV13 and TRBJ2-3; 8 nucleotides agree with TRBD2. The V gene's germline CDR1 is PRHDT and CDR2 FYEKMQ (reference sequence). CDR3 size: 16 residues. The trim removed 1 base at V and 0 bases at J, leaving 3 bases unmatched. The CDR3, as DNA: TGTGCCAGCAGCTTAGCCAGCGGGGGTAGCACAGATACGCAGTATTTT. Translation gives CASSLASGGSTDTQYF.

The chain is built from TRBV29-1 and TRBJ2-5; 8 positions match TRBD2. The junction had 3 bases not matched to a gene; V was cut back by 4 bases and J by 5 bases. The germline V gene encodes CDR1 SQVTM and CDR2 ANQGSEA. This CDR3 comprises 12 residues. This CDR3 is CSVVSGGETQYF. The CDR3 nucleotides read TGCAGCGTTGTCTCGGGAGGGGAGACCCAGTACTTC.

The chain joins TRBV28 to TRBJ1-1; D might be TRBD1 (5 bases). CDR3 length: 16 residues. Trimming cost V 3 bases and J 5 bases, with 19 bases left between them. Germline V CDR1 and CDR2: MDHEN, SYDVKM. The CDR3 region has the DNA TGTGCCAGCAGTTTGGAGGGACCACAATTAGGAACTGAAGCTTTCTTT. Its translation: CASSLEGPQLGTEAFF.

The chain employs TRBV5-1 and TRBJ1-2; D not resolved. CDR1 SGHRS and CDR2 YFSETQ come from the germline V gene. Trimming removed 4 bases at V and 1 base at J, with 17 bases between. The CDR3 loop spans 16 amino acids. As DNA, the CDR3 is TGCGCCAGCAGCCCCGGGGATGGACGGTTTAACTATGGCTACACCTTC. Translated: CASSPGDGRFNYGYTF.

The V call is TRBV6-5, the J call TRBJ1-6, with 8 bases fitting TRBD1. Trimming took 5 bases from V and 7 from J; bases not matched to a gene: 7. Germline lookup yields CDR1 MNHEY and CDR2 SVGAGI. The CDR3 extends over 15 amino acids. The CDR3 spells CASSGQGAGNSPLHF. CDR3 bases: TGTGCCAGCAGTGGGCAGGGGGCGGGAAATTCACCCCTCCACTTT.

The chain employs TRBV14 and TRBJ2-1, with D tentatively TRBD1 (7 bases). This CDR3 is built from 15 residues. Trimming shortened V by 1 base and J by 7 bases, and 14 bases separated the two germline ends. Germline CDR1 and CDR2: SGHDN and FVKESK. CDR3 sequence: CASSQGRGQQNEQFF. CDR3 DNA sequence: TGTGCCAGCAGCCAAGGGCGGGGACAGCAGAATGAGCAGTTCTTC.

The rearrangement links TRBV5-8 to TRBJ1-1; D is possibly TRBD1 (5 bases). CDR3 size: 16 residues. The germline gives CDR1 SGHTS, CDR2 YDEGEE. The V end was cut by 0 bases, the J end by 1 base, with 13 bases between. Here the CDR3 reads CASSLATAAGNTEAFF. The CDR3 DNA reads TGTGCCAGCAGCTTGGCGACAGCAGCAGGGAACACTGAAGCTTTCTTT.